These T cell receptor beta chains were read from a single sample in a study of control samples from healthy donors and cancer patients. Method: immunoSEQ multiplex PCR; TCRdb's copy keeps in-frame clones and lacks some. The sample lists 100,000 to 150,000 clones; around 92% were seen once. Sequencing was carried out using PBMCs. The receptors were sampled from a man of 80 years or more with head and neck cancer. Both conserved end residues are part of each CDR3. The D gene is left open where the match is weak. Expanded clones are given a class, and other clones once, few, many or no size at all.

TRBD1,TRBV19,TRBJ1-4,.,TGTGCCAGTAGTGAACAGGGAAAGGGACAGGGAAAACTGTTTTTT,CASSEQGKGQGKLFF
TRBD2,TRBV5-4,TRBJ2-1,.,TGTGCCAGCAGCTCCCCTCTGAGCGGGGGAATATTCTACAATGAGCAGTTCTTC,CASSSPLSGGIFYNEQFF
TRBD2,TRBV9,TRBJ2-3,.,TGTGCCAGCAGCAGGACTAGCGGGGGGGCCCCAGATACGCAGTATTTT,CASSRTSGGAPDTQYF
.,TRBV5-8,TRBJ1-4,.,TGTGCCAGCAGCTTGGCCCAGGGGATGGGAGAAAAACTGTTTTTT,CASSLAQGMGEKLFF
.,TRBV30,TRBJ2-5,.,TGTGCCTGGAGCGGGAGTGGCCAAGAGACCCAGTACTTC,CAWSGSGQETQYF
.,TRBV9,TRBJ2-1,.,TGTGCCAGCAGCTCACGGGCCTCCTCCTACAATGAGCAGTTCTTC,CASSSRASSYNEQFF
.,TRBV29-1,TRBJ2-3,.,TGCAGCGCTCCTGGGGGCAGCACAGATACGCAGTATTTT,CSAPGGSTDTQYF
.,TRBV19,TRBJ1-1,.,TGTGCCAGCCGAGGACGGATAAACACTGAAGCTTTCTTT,CASRGRINTEAFF
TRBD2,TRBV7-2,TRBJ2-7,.,TGTGCCAGCAGCTTAGGGAATAGCGGGAGATACGAGCAGTACTTC,CASSLGNSGRYEQYF
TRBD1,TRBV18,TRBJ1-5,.,TGTGCCAGCTCCTTAGACAGGGGGCGAGGGAGCAATCAGCCCCAGCATTTT,CASSLDRGRGSNQPQHF
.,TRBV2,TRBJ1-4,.,TGTGCCAGCAGTGGAGGCCTCACAGCTTTTAATGAAAAACTGTTTTTT,CASSGGLTAFNEKLFF
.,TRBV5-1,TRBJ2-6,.,TGCGCCAGCAGAGAGAGGGGTAGTGGGGCCAACGTCCTGACTTTC,CASRERGSGANVLTF
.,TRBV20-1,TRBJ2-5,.,TGCAGTGAAAGGATCGGAAAGACCCAGTACTTC,CSERIGKTQYF
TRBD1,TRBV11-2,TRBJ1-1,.,TGTGCCAGCAGCGCCCGGGACAGGTTTGGCACTGAAGCTTTCTTT,CASSARDRFGTEAFF
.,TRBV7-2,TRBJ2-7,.,TGTGCCAGCGTGCCGAGCGGCGGGTCTCAGGAGCAGTACTTC,CASVPSGGSQEQYF
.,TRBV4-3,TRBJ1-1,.,TGCGCCAGCAGCCACCCGGGGAGTGGCGCTTTCTTT,CASSHPGSGAFF
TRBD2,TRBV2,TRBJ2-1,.,TGTGCCAGCAGCCCACTAGCGGGGGTATTCAATGAGCAGTTCTTC,CASSPLAGVFNEQFF
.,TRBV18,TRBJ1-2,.,TGTGCCAGCTCCCCAGAGAGGGGCCCTTATGGCTACACCTTC,CASSPERGPYGYTF
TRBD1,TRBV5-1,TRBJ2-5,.,TGCGCCAGCAGCACGTCAGGGGGCGGGGAGACCCAGTACTTC,CASSTSGGGETQYF
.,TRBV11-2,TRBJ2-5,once,TGTGCCAGCAGCCCGGACAGCACCCCGGTCCAAGAGACCCAGTACTTC,CASSPDSTPVQETQYF
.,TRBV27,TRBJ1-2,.,TGTGCCCCGAGGAGGGGGTACTATGGCTACACCTTC,CAPRRGYYGYTF
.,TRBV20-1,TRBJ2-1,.,TGCAGTGCAGCCATGTCCCTGTTGCAGTTCTTC,CSAAMSLLQFF
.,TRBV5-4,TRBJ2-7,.,TGTGCCAGCAGCCTCTCAGGGAGGATATCCTACGAGCAGTACTTC,CASSLSGRISYEQYF
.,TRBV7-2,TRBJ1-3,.,TGTGCCAGCAGCTTAGCAGGGTCAGGGACTGGAAACACCATATATTTT,CASSLAGSGTGNTIYF
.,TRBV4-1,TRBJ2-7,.,TGCGCCAGCAGCCAGATTATTGCGGTATTTGTGGAGCAGTACTTC,CASSQIIAVFVEQYF